A selection of T cell receptor beta chains follows, all from one sample in a study of blood T cell repertoires in COVID-19. Sequenced by immunoSEQ multiplex PCR; TCRdb stores in-frame clones only, minus some. The repertoire has 300,000 to 400,000 clones, about 88% of them found once; the top ten carry roughly 2.5%. Sequences were obtained from PBMCs or T cells enriched from blood (not recorded which). Receptor source: a man aged 55 to 70 who had recovered from COVID-19. CDR3s include the opening cysteine and the closing phenylalanine or tryptophan. The D gene is left open where the match is weak. Some rows mark clone size as missing; the rest say once, few, many or name a class of expanded clone.

>TRBJ2-7|TRBD1|TRBV6-2/TRBV6-3|.
TGTGCCAGCAGTTACGGACAGGGTTTTTACGAGCAGTACTTC
CASSYGQGFYEQYF
>TRBJ2-7|.|TRBV4-1|.
TGCGCCAGCAGCCAAGCAGGTGGGTTCGCCTACGAGCAGTACTTC
CASSQAGGFAYEQYF
>TRBJ2-2|.|TRBV9|.
TGTGCCAGCAGCGTAAATGTGGCGGAACACACGAACACCGGGGAGCTGTTTTTT
CASSVNVAEHTNTGELFF
>TRBJ2-1|TRBD2|TRBV24-1|few
TGTGCCACCAGTGATAAGGATGCGGGAGCGGCCAATGAGCAGTTCTTC
CATSDKDAGAANEQFF
>TRBJ2-1|.|TRBV2|.
TGTGCCAGCAGCCCCGGGATTACGTGGGCCCATGAGCAGTTCTTC
CASSPGITWAHEQFF
>TRBJ1-1|.|TRBV6-5|.
TGTGCCAGCACTCGGGGGAACACTGAAGCTTTCTTT
CASTRGNTEAFF
>TRBJ1-2|.|TRBV19|.
TGTGCCAGTAGTATGAGTCTCTATGGCTACACCTTC
CASSMSLYGYTF
>TRBJ2-7|.|TRBV9|once
TGTGCCAGCAGCGTAGTTGGGACAACCTCCGAGCAGTACTTC
CASSVVGTTSEQYF
>TRBJ1-2|.|TRBV6-2/TRBV6-3|.
TGTGCCAGCAGTTACTCCCAGGGGAACTATGGCTACACCTTC
CASSYSQGNYGYTF
>TRBJ2-5|.|TRBV24-1|.
TGTGCCACCAGTGTCCAGGGTAGGGAGACCCAGTACTTC
CATSVQGRETQYF
>TRBJ1-5|.|TRBV10-2|once
TGCGCCAGCAGTGAGTCTGGGGGGAGCGCGGGTCAGCCCCAGCATTTT
CASSESGGSAGQPQHF
>TRBJ2-7|TRBD1|TRBV5-1|few
TGCGCCAGCAGTTATTTCCAGGGGGCCTACGAGCAGTACTTC
CASSYFQGAYEQYF
>TRBJ1-2|.|TRBV11-2|once
TGTGCCAGCAGCTTATCGGCAGGGAGCGGGTATGGCTACACCTTC
CASSLSAGSGYGYTF
>TRBJ2-7|.|TRBV5-1|.
TGCGCCAGCAGCTTGTATGGAGAGAACTACGAGCAGTACTTC
CASSLYGENYEQYF
>TRBJ2-1|TRBD2|TRBV18|.
TGTGCCAGCTCATCCGTCGGCCTAGCGGGAGTTTACAATGAGCAGTTCTTC
CASSSVGLAGVYNEQFF
>TRBJ1-5|TRBD1|TRBV7-9|.
TGTGCCAGCAGCCAAACGGACAGGGGACGCAATCAGCCCCAGCATTTT
CASSQTDRGRNQPQHF
>TRBJ2-1|TRBD2|TRBV2|.
TGTGCCAGCAATCTACCGGGGGGTGAGCAGTTCTTC
CASNLPGGEQFF
>TRBJ1-1|.|TRBV12-3/TRBV12-4|.
TGTGCCAGCAGCCAGAACACTGAAGCTTTCTTT
CASSQNTEAFF
>TRBJ2-7|TRBD1|TRBV18|.
TGTGCCAGCTCAACCGGGACAGGGGGCGCGGGGGAGCAGTACTTC
CASSTGTGGAGEQYF
>TRBJ1-3|.|TRBV18|.
TGTGCCAGCTCACCTCTCGGGGGAGACACCATATATTTT
CASSPLGGDTIYF
>TRBJ1-4|TRBD1|TRBV5-1|.
TGCGCCAGCAGCTGGGGACAGGGCATAGATGAAAAACTGTTTTTT
CASSWGQGIDEKLFF
>TRBJ1-5|.|TRBV19|.
TGTGCCAGTAGGGACGACAGAAGGAGTCAGCCCCAGCATTTT
CASRDDRRSQPQHF
>TRBJ2-7|TRBD2|TRBV5-4|.
TGTGCCAGCAGCTTGGCTGGCGGGGGCTCCTACGAGCAGTACTTC
CASSLAGGGSYEQYF
>TRBJ2-3|.|TRBV7-9|.
TGTGCCAGCAGTGGGCGGGGAGATACGCAGTATTTT
CASSGRGDTQYF
>TRBJ1-2|TRBD1|TRBV5-4|.
TGTGCCAGCAGCTCGACAGGGGCCTATGGCTACACCTTC
CASSSTGAYGYTF
>TRBJ1-2|.|TRBV11-2|.
TGTGCCAGCAGCCCCGGGACACTAATCTCTCAGACGGACTATGGCTACACCTTC
CASSPGTLISQTDYGYTF
>TRBJ1-6|.|TRBV30|.
TGTGCCTGGAGCCCGGGATATTCTTCACCCCTCCACTTT
CAWSPGYSSPLHF
>TRBJ2-7|TRBD2|TRBV9|.
TGTGCCAGCAGCCCGGGGCCGGGACTAGCGATCTACGAGCAGTACTTC
CASSPGPGLAIYEQYF
>TRBJ2-7|TRBD1|TRBV6-6|.
TGTGCCAGCAGTCGATTCACCCTTCAGACAGGGGGTAGCTACGAGCAGTACTTC
CASSRFTLQTGGSYEQYF
>TRBJ2-1|TRBD2|TRBV5-5|.
TGTGCCAGCAGCTTTAGCGGGACTTTTGGGAATGAGCAGTTCTTC
CASSFSGTFGNEQFF
>TRBJ2-3|.|TRBV5-1|.
TGCGCCAGCAGCATTAGTAGCACAGATACGCAGTATTTT
CASSISSTDTQYF
>TRBJ1-5|TRBD1|TRBV19|.
TGTGCCAGTAGTCGGGACAGGTGGAATCAGCCCCAGCATTTT
CASSRDRWNQPQHF
>TRBJ1-2|.|TRBV28|.
TGTGCCAGCACGACAGGAGCTAACTATGGCTACACCTTC
CASTTGANYGYTF
>TRBJ2-7|.|TRBV7-9|.
TGTGCCAGCAGCACAGACAGCCGAGGCTCCTACGAGCAGTACTTC
CASSTDSRGSYEQYF
>TRBJ1-2|TRBD1|TRBV29-1|.
TGCAGCGTTGAAAGCCGGACAGGAGCCGTAGGGGGCTACACCTTC
CSVESRTGAVGGYTF
>TRBJ2-7|TRBD1|TRBV11-2|.
TGTGCCAGCAGCATGACGGACAGGGGCCCATCCTACGAGCAGTACTTC
CASSMTDRGPSYEQYF
>TRBJ2-7|TRBD1|TRBV7-3|.
TGTGCCAGCAAAATGGACAGGGGGCAATACGAGCAGTACTTC
CASKMDRGQYEQYF
>TRBJ1-2|.|TRBV29-1|.
TGCAGCGTCGCGAGCGTGGATGGCTACACCTTC
CSVASVDGYTF
>TRBJ1-1|TRBD1|TRBV27|.
TGTGCCAGCAGTCGAGACAGGGTTCACACTGAAGCTTTCTTT
CASSRDRVHTEAFF
>TRBJ2-5|.|TRBV14|.
TGTGCCAGCAGCCACAGACAATCCAAAGAGACCCAGTACTTC
CASSHRQSKETQYF
>TRBJ2-1|TRBD1|TRBV5-4|.
TGTGCCAGCAGCCTCCGGGACAGGGGCCATGAGCAGTTCTTC
CASSLRDRGHEQFF
>TRBJ1-2|.|TRBV5-1|.
TGCGCCAGCAGCTTGGAACAGGGTTCTGGCTACACCTTC
CASSLEQGSGYTF
>TRBJ2-1|TRBD2|TRBV6-2/TRBV6-3|.
TGTGCCAGCAGTTACGAGCGGGAGTACTCCTACAATGAGCAGTTCTTC
CASSYEREYSYNEQFF
>TRBJ2-7|TRBD2|TRBV20-1|.
TGCAGTGCTAGTAATGGCGGGAGTACCTCCTACGAGCAGTACTTC
CSASNGGSTSYEQYF
>TRBJ1-1|TRBD1|TRBV2|.
TGTGCCAGCAGAGCCGGGACAGGGGGCACTGAAGCTTTCTTT
CASRAGTGGTEAFF
>TRBJ2-1|TRBD2|TRBV5-5|.
TGTGCCAGCAGCTTGTTAACTAGCGGAGCTAGCTCCTACAATGAGCAGTTCTTC
CASSLLTSGASSYNEQFF